What follows are 20 T cell receptor beta chains derived from one specimen sequenced in a study of blood T cell repertoires in COVID-19. TCRdb's table, derived via immunoSEQ multiplex PCR, lists solely in-frame clones and lacks some. The table includes approximately 60,000 clones, about 81% detected once. Sequenced material: peripheral blood. The source of these receptors is a man older than 75 with acute or convalescent COVID-19.

The V call is TRBV7-6, the J call TRBJ1-1; D might be TRBD1 (5 bases). V was trimmed by 3 bases and J by 1 base, leaving 12 bases between them. Germline V lookup: CDR1 SGHVS, CDR2 FNYEAQ. This CDR3 comprises 15 residues. CDR3 DNA: TGTGCCAGCAGCTTCAAGGGGTGGGAGAACACTGAAGCTTTCTTT. It codes for CASSFKGWENTEAFF.

The chain has TRBV5-1 and TRBJ2-4, with 8 bases aligning to TRBD1. Germline CDR1 is SGHRS and CDR2 is YFSETQ. J lost 5 bases, V lost 4 bases, and 8 bases had no gene match. This CDR3 has 15 amino acids. The CDR3: CASSHQDRGQNIQYF. The CDR3 region has the DNA TGCGCCAGCAGCCACCAAGACAGGGGCCAAAACATTCAGTACTTC.

This clone was counted a few times. The CDR3 bases are TGTGCCAGCAGCCGGGACAGGGGAGCAGGGGCCAACGTCCTGACTTTC. Amino acid sequence: CASSRDRGAGANVLTF. The chain has TRBV7-2 and TRBJ2-6; 10 nucleotides agree with TRBD1. Trimming took 5 bases from V and 4 from J; bases not matched to a gene: 5. The CDR3 length is 16 residues. Germline CDR1 reads SGHTA; CDR2 reads FQGNSA.

The CDR3 here is CASSFLDRADSPLHF. The CDR3, as DNA: TGTGCCAGCAGCTTCCTGGACAGGGCTGATTCACCCCTCCACTTT. The chain is built from TRBV9 and TRBJ1-6, with 8 positions matching TRBD1. This CDR3 region has 15 residues. CDR1 is SGDLS, CDR2 YYNGEE, per germline. Trimming took 4 bases from V and 8 from J; bases not matched to a gene: 8.

The rearrangement uses TRBV18 and TRBJ2-5; 12 nucleotides match TRBD2. Germline V gene sequence: CDR1 KGHSH, CDR2 LQKENI. The CDR3 runs to 18 residues. Trimming cost V 4 bases and J 0 bases; bases outside gene matches: 9. CDR3 coding DNA: TGTGCCAGCTCACGGACTAGCGGGACCGGGACATACCAAGAGACCCAGTACTTC. Protein product: CASSRTSGTGTYQETQYF.

The chain uses TRBV6-1 and TRBJ2-5; possible D gene TRBD1, 6 bases. The germline gives CDR1 MNHNS, CDR2 SASEGT. Trimming left V 3 bases short and J 1 base short, with 9 bases between. The CDR3 extends over 14 amino acids. CDR3 protein: CASSDGTRQETQYF. The CDR3 DNA reads as TGTGCCAGCAGTGATGGGACACGCCAAGAGACCCAGTACTTC.

The V call is TRBV2, the J call TRBJ2-5; 7 positions match TRBD2. V shed 5 bases, J shed 3 bases, and the junction held 12 bases outside the gene matches. Germline-derived CDR1 and CDR2 are SNHLY and FYNNEI. This CDR3 has 16 residues. CDR3 sequence reads: CASSSLGGAKKETQYF. DNA for the CDR3: TGTGCCAGCAGTTCTTTGGGAGGGGCAAAAAAAGAGACCCAGTACTTC.

This chain joins TRBV5-8 and TRBJ1-1; 11 bases match TRBD1. The CDR3 is 15 amino acids. Trimming cost V 6 bases and J 5 bases; bases outside gene matches: 9. Germline V gene lookup returns CDR1 SGHTS and CDR2 YDEGEE. The CDR3 protein is CASTGEGTGGTEAFF. The CDR3 nucleotides read TGTGCCAGCACCGGGGAAGGGACAGGGGGGACTGAAGCTTTCTTT.

The DNA of the CDR3 is TGTGCCAGCAGGGAGGACAGCCCAAACTACTATGGCTACACCTTC. Translating it yields CASREDSPNYYGYTF. The chain has TRBV28 and TRBJ1-2; tentative D call: TRBD1 (6 bases). Germline CDR1 is MDHEN and CDR2 is SYDVKM. V was clipped by 6 bases and J by 3 bases, with 17 bases between them. There are 15 residues in the CDR3.

This clone showed up just a few times. The CDR3 region has the DNA TGTGCCATCAAGGACAGCGACCTTGGCGGGGAGCTGTTTTTT. As protein: CAIKDSDLGGELFF. V is TRBV10-3 and J is TRBJ2-2, with D perhaps matching TRBD1 (6 bases). The CDR3 totals 14 residues. The germline V gene has CDR1 ENHRY and CDR2 SYGVKD. Trimming took off 7 bases at V and 7 bases at J, with 16 bases between the two ends.

Of note for this clone: In the same sample, other DNA sequences code for this CDR3. This rearrangement joins TRBV9 to TRBJ1-3, with TRBD1 identical over 9 bases. This CDR3 contains 17 residues. The germline gives CDR1 SGDLS, CDR2 YYNGEE. Trimming cost V 4 bases and J 0 bases; bases outside gene matches: 8. The CDR3 protein is CASSLGTGPTSGNTIYF. In DNA, the CDR3 is TGTGCCAGCAGCCTCGGGACAGGGCCAACCTCTGGAAACACCATATATTTT.

J is TRBJ2-5 and V is TRBV14; 10 bases are a match to TRBD2. With V trimmed by 0 bases and J by 2 bases, 9 bases remained unmatched. Germline V gene lookup returns CDR1 SGHDN and CDR2 FVKESK. The length of the CDR3 is 18 residues. In nucleotides, the CDR3 is TGTGCCAGCAGCCAAGATAAGGAACTAGCGGGGCTTCAAGAGACCCAGTACTTC. It translates to CASSQDKELAGLQETQYF. The whole variable domain, filled in from reference TRBV14 and TRBJ2-5, reads EAGVTQFPSHSVIEKGQTVTLRCDPISGHDNLYWYRRVMGKEIKFLLHFVKESKQDESGMPNNRFLAERTGGTYSTLKVQPAELEDSGVYFCASSQDKELAGLQETQYFGPGTRLLVL.

The table lists this clone with a count of one. This rearrangement joins TRBV14 to TRBJ2-5, with a weak D call TRBD2 (6 bases). V lost 0 bases and J 5 bases, leaving 16 bases between the germline ends. The CDR3 is 16 amino acids. The V gene's germline CDR1 is SGHDN and CDR2 FVKESK. The CDR3 nucleotides are TGTGCCAGCAGCCAAGATCGCGGCGGGGAAGGGGAGACCCAGTACTTC. This codes for CASSQDRGGEGETQYF.

The rearrangement joins TRBV19 to TRBJ1-1; possible D gene TRBD1, 5 bases. The CDR3 covers 15 residues. V lost 3 bases and J lost 5, with 16 bases in between. Germline CDR1 and CDR2: LNHDA and SQIVND (reference sequence). This chain's CDR3 is CASSIKGVGGTEAFF. CDR3 bases: TGTGCCAGTAGTATTAAGGGTGTGGGGGGGACTGAAGCTTTCTTT.

This chain joins TRBV10-2 and TRBJ1-2, with D perhaps TRBD1 (6 bases). Trimming stripped 3 bases from V and 5 bases from J, with 22 bases between. Germline V gene lookup returns CDR1 WSHSY and CDR2 SAAADI. There are 17 residues in the CDR3. The CDR3 region has the DNA TGCGCCAGCAGTGAAAGGAACAGGGCCAAGGCTAGTTATGGCTACACCTTC. It codes for CASSERNRAKASYGYTF.

The chain has TRBV3-1 (or the pseudogene TRBV3-2) and TRBJ1-5, with D possibly matching TRBD1 (6 bases). CDR1 and CDR2 from the germline V gene are LGHDT and YNNKEL (reference sequence). V lost 8 bases and J 4 bases, leaving 9 bases between the germline ends. This CDR3 has 12 residues. CDR3 region: CASGTPNQPQHF. CDR3 bases: TGTGCCAGCGGGACACCAAATCAGCCCCAGCATTTT.

This rearrangement joins TRBV27 to TRBJ2-7; D is uncertain. The CDR3 covers 13 residues. With 3 bases removed from V and 2 bases from J, the gap between germline ends came to 8 bases. Per germline, CDR1 MNHEY and CDR2 SMNVEV (reference sequence). The DNA of the CDR3 is TGTGCCAGCAGTTTGGCGGCAACCTACGAGCAGTACTTC. Protein product: CASSLAATYEQYF.

The rearrangement links TRBV3-1 (or the pseudogene TRBV3-2) to TRBJ1-2; TRBD1 matches 8 bases. V dropped 8 bases and J dropped 6; count of bases not matched to a gene: 11. Germline CDR1 reads LGHDT; CDR2 reads YNNKEL (reference sequence). This CDR3 spans 14 amino acids. CDR3 bases: TGTGCCAGCTCGTATCTGGACAGGGAGCATGGCTACACCTTC. Amino acids: CASSYLDREHGYTF.

This chain links TRBV19 with TRBJ2-3; possibly TRBD1 for D (5 bases). In germline, CDR1 is LNHDA, CDR2 SQIVND (reference sequence). The CDR3 is 16 amino acids. V was pared by 4 bases and J by 4 bases, with 18 bases between. CDR3: CASSRGGAASADTQYF. CDR3 sequence (DNA): TGTGCCAGTAGTAGGGGTGGGGCAGCCAGCGCAGATACGCAGTATTTT.

J is TRBJ2-6 and V is TRBV18; D may be TRBD2 (5 bases). The V gene's germline CDR1 is KGHSH and CDR2 LQKENI. V was cut by 2 bases and J by 0 bases, with 8 bases left in between. The CDR3 has 16 residues. This CDR3 reads CASSPLGSSGANVLTF. CDR3 in DNA: TGTGCCAGCTCACCATTGGGGAGCTCTGGGGCCAACGTCCTGACTTTC.